Below are 14 T cell receptor beta chains sequenced from a single sample in a study of cytomegalovirus exposure and HLA in healthy donors (dated by TCRdb to about 2017). Libraries were prepared through the immunoSEQ multiplex PCR assay. For the multiplex PCR, a mixture combining 60 forward primers for TCR Vbeta segments and 13 reverse primers for TCR Jbeta segments was used. TCRdb stores this immuneACCESS table with in-frame sequences only. Part of the clones is absent; in the studies checked, under half of the shortfall reflects unresolved V genes, and no reason is known for the rest. The sample table lists about 100,000 clones, roughly four fifths of them with a count of one. The ten largest clonotypes hold roughly 20% of the sample. The material sequenced was PBMCs. These receptor sequences come from a woman between 55 and 75 years old in good health and CMV-seropositive.

V gene TRBV28 combines with J gene TRBJ2-1; TRBD2 aligns across 10 bases. The V and J ends lost 6 bases and 4 bases, in that order; junction bases with no gene match: 6. The CDR3 contains 15 residues. CDR1 MDHEN and CDR2 SYDVKM come from the germline V gene. The CDR3 loop reads CASRPLAGGYNEQFF. In DNA form, the CDR3 reads TGTGCCAGCAGACCCTTAGCGGGAGGTTACAATGAGCAGTTCTTC.

V is TRBV7-2 and J is TRBJ2-2, with 8 nucleotides matching TRBD2. Germline CDR1 SGHTA, CDR2 FQGNSA. The CDR3 extends over 14 amino acids. The V and J ends lost 5 bases and 3 bases, in that order; junction bases with no gene match: 2. The CDR3, as DNA: TGTGCCAGCAGCACTAGCGGACACACCGGGGAGCTGTTTTTT. It codes for CASSTSGHTGELFF.

This chain links TRBV9 with TRBJ1-5; D possibly corresponds to TRBD1 (5 bases). Germline V CDR1 and CDR2: SGDLS, YYNGEE. Trimming cost V 4 bases and J 7 bases, with 12 bases left between them. This CDR3 region has 13 residues. The CDR3 sequence: CASSSGTSQPQHF. The CDR3, as DNA: TGTGCCAGCAGCTCTGGGACTTCCCAGCCCCAGCATTTT.

This chain links TRBV4-2 with TRBJ2-7; the match to TRBD2 covers 8 bases. CDR3 length: 15 amino acids. V lost 6 bases and J lost 3; bases outside the gene matches: 10. Looked up from germline, CDR1 is LGHNA and CDR2 is YNFKEQ. CDR3 residues: CASRRQAGEVYEQYF. DNA of the CDR3: TGTGCCAGCAGGCGACAAGCGGGAGAAGTCTACGAGCAGTACTTC.

This rearrangement joins TRBV18 to TRBJ2-7, with 9 bases that match TRBD1. V gave up 5 bases and J gave up 2 bases; unmatched junction bases: 1. Germline-derived CDR1 and CDR2 are KGHSH and LQKENI. This CDR3 comprises 13 residues. CDR3 sequence: CASSTGGPYEQYF. The CDR3 DNA reads TGTGCCAGCTCAACAGGGGGCCCCTACGAGCAGTACTTC.

This chain uses TRBV10-3 with TRBJ2-7, with TRBD2 matching over 11 bases. This CDR3 has 14 residues. Germline CDR1 ENHRY, CDR2 SYGVKD. V lost 3 bases to trimming and J lost 4 bases; unmatched junction nucleotides: 2. CDR3 nucleotide sequence: TGTGCCATCAGTGATGGACTAGCGGGTTACGAGCAGTACTTC. This encodes CAISDGLAGYEQYF.

This chain uses TRBV27 with TRBJ1-2; D possibly corresponds to TRBD1 (6 bases). Trimming shortened V by 6 bases and J by 2 bases, and 13 bases separated the two germline ends. This CDR3 region has 14 residues. CDR1 MNHEY and CDR2 SMNVEV come from the germline V gene (reference sequence). The CDR3 nucleotides are TGTGCCAGCAGACAGGGCACTGGGAACTATGGCTACACCTTC. This sequence encodes CASRQGTGNYGYTF.

CDR3 coding DNA: TGTGCCAGCAGCTTGGGAGGATTAAGCTCCTACGAGCAGTACTTC. Its protein product is CASSLGGLSSYEQYF. The chain combines TRBV5-5 with TRBJ2-7; D gene unclear. The ends were cut back, 0 bases at V and 0 bases at J, with 10 bases in the middle. Per the germline V gene, CDR1 is SGHKS and CDR2 is YYEKEE (reference sequence). CDR3 size: 15 residues.

This chain uses TRBV4-1 with TRBJ1-1, with D possibly being TRBD1 (5 bases). CDR3 size: 11 residues. CDR1 MGHRA and CDR2 YSYEKL come from the germline V gene. Trimming removed 7 bases at V and 11 bases at J, with 14 bases between. CDR3 DNA: TGCGCCAGCACCGGGGGGGTCGGGGCTTTCTTT. Its translation: CASTGGVGAFF.

The chain links TRBV15 to TRBJ2-4; 7 bases fit TRBD1. Germline CDR1 and CDR2: LNHNV and YYDKDF (reference sequence). This CDR3 region has 19 residues. With V trimmed by 1 base and J by 0 bases, 12 bases remained unmatched. The CDR3 region is CATSRVGQVGLLAKNIQYF. DNA of the CDR3: TGTGCCACCAGCAGAGTCGGACAGGTTGGCCTACTAGCCAAAAACATTCAGTACTTC.

This clone has just a few counts. The chain has TRBV6-5 and TRBJ2-1; D gene ambiguous. The CDR3 runs to 14 residues. Germline V lookup: CDR1 MNHEY, CDR2 SVGAGI. Trimming shortened V by 6 bases and J by 5 bases, and 14 bases separated the two germline ends. The CDR3 is CASSLSSADNEQFF. Here the CDR3 DNA reads TGTGCCAGCAGCTTGAGTAGTGCGGACAATGAGCAGTTCTTC.

The chain links TRBV6-1 to TRBJ1-5; D may be TRBD1 (5 bases). V was trimmed by 7 bases and J by 6 bases, leaving 13 bases between them. Germline values: CDR1 MNHNS, CDR2 SASEGT. The CDR3 is 13 residues long. CDR3 protein: CASTQGGFQPQHF. CDR3 bases: TGTGCCAGCACCCAGGGAGGGTTTCAGCCCCAGCATTTT.

The V call is TRBV19, the J call TRBJ2-3, with D possibly matching TRBD2 (6 bases). V lost 3 bases and J 6 bases, leaving 13 bases between the germline ends. Germline CDR1 reads LNHDA; CDR2 reads SQIVND (reference sequence). The length of the CDR3 is 14 residues. The CDR3, as DNA: TGTGCCAGTAGTATTTCGGGAGAATGGGATACGCAGTATTTT. Translated: CASSISGEWDTQYF.

The chain uses TRBV7-9 and TRBJ1-1; 7 bases line up with TRBD1. Trimming removed 5 bases from V and 5 bases from J; junction bases left unmatched: 8. The CDR3 spans 14 residues. The V gene's germline CDR1 is SEHNR and CDR2 FQNEAQ (reference sequence). CDR3: CASSTTGAGTEAFF. The CDR3 bases are TGTGCCAGCAGCACAACAGGGGCGGGGACTGAAGCTTTCTTT.